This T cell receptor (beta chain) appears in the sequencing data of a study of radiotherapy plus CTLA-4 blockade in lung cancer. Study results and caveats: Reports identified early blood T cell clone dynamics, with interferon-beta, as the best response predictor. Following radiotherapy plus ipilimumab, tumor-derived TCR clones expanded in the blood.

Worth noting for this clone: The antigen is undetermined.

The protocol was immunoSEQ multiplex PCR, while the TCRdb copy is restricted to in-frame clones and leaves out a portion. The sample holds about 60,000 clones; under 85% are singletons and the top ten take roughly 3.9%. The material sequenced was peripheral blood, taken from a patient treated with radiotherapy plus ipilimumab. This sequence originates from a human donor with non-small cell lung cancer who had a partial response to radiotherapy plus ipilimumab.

CDR3 nucleotides: TGTGCCAGCAGCGGTCGACAGGGGATAGATCAGCCCCAGCATTTT. This codes for CASSGRQGIDQPQHF. The rearrangement joins TRBV14 to TRBJ1-5, with 8 bases identical to TRBD1. The CDR3 has 15 residues. Germline loops: CDR1 SGHDN, CDR2 FVKESK. The trim removed 5 bases at V and 5 bases at J, leaving 8 bases unmatched.